This paragraph covers one T cell receptor beta chain sequence. This record belongs to a study of T cell responses to AZD1222 COVID-19 vaccine. TCRdb keeps only in-frame clones here, not all; method: immunoSEQ multiplex PCR. Seen here are about 92,000 clones, approximately 90% observed once, and the top ten hold roughly 10%. V was clipped by 7 bases and J by 1 base, with 16 bases between them. CDR3 length: 15 residues. Germline V gene lookup returns CDR1 MDHEN and CDR2 SYDVKM. The chain combines TRBV28 with TRBJ1-2; D not resolved. Sample: peripheral blood, taken on day 0 of AZD1222 vaccination. The source is an adult in good health. The CDR3 protein is CASTRGYAFNYGYTF. CDR3 DNA sequence: TGTGCCAGCACCAGAGGATACGCTTTTAACTATGGCTACACCTTC.